These 28 T cell receptor beta chains were sequenced from one sample in a study of identical twins. TCRdb re-analysed the 5' RACE reads in MiXCR, keeping a single row per CDR3 protein. Of over 550,000 distinct CDR3 sequences in the sample, under 8.5% were seen once. The sample also formed part of further work on yellow fever vaccine responses in identical twins.

Sequencing was carried out using PBMCs. The receptors were sampled from a woman between 18 and 29 years old in good health.

This clonotype was seen repeatedly, ten times or more. The rearrangement joins TRBV4-1 to TRBJ1-5; D might be TRBD1 (5 bases). Looked up from germline, CDR1 is MGHRA and CDR2 is YSYEKL. Between the trimmed V and J ends, which lost 1 base and 5 bases, there was a span of 15 bases. This CDR3 has 16 residues. The CDR3 bases are TGCGCCAGCAGCCAAGCGGTCGAGGGGTATGATCAGCCCCAGCATTTT. Translated, it gives CASSQAVEGYDQPQHF.

The V call is TRBV10-2, the J call TRBJ1-1, with TRBD1 as a possible D gene (5 bases). Germline V gene lookup returns CDR1 WSHSY and CDR2 SAAADI. The germline V and J ends were trimmed by 0 bases and 8 bases, with 13 bases remaining between them. The CDR3 extends over 14 amino acids. The CDR3 DNA reads TGCGCCAGCAGTGAGTCGATAAGGGGAGTGGAAGCTTTCTTT. This translates into CASSESIRGVEAFF.

This clonotype was recorded at least ten times. The chain carries TRBV20-1 and TRBJ1-2; TRBD1 might be the D (5 bases). V lost 1 base and J lost 3, with 18 bases in between. The germline V gene has CDR1 DFQATT and CDR2 SNEGSKA (reference sequence). This CDR3 contains 16 residues. The CDR3 DNA reads as TGCAGTGCTAGAGTCTTTGACAGTGGGACTTACTATGGCTACACCTTC. Translating it yields CSARVFDSGTYYGYTF.

There are a few counts of this clonotype. The rearrangement links TRBV5-1 to TRBJ1-1; TRBD1 is a possible D gene (5 bases). The CDR3 is made up of 14 amino acids. The germline V and J ends were trimmed by 4 bases and 2 bases, with 12 bases remaining between them. The V gene's germline CDR1 is SGHRS and CDR2 YFSETQ. The CDR3 protein is CASSHPGPNTEAFF. DNA of the CDR3: TGCGCCAGCAGCCATCCGGGGCCAAACACTGAAGCTTTCTTT. The whole variable domain, remainder taken from reference TRBV5-1 and TRBJ1-1, is KAGVTQTPRYLIKTRGQQVTLSCSPISGHRSVSWYQQTPGQGLQFLFEYFSETQRNKGNFPGRFSGRQFSNSRSEMNVSTLELGDSALYLCASSHPGPNTEAFFGQGTRLTVV.

This clonotype occurred many times. The chain uses TRBV12-3 or TRBV12-4 and TRBJ1-1; 9 nucleotides match TRBD1. This CDR3 spans 17 amino acids. The V segment lost 2 bases and the J segment 0 bases; nucleotides outside the gene matches: 7. The CDR3 sequence: CASSLSGQGTLNTEAFF. CDR3 nucleotides: TGTGCCAGCAGTTTATCGGGACAGGGTACCCTGAACACTGAAGCTTTCTTT.

A note on this clonotype: An end of the junction differs from the germline gene, which may be a read error. This chain links TRBV6-1 with TRBJ2-3; D might be TRBD1 (5 bases). Germline values: CDR1 MNHNS, CDR2 SASEGT. This CDR3 is 12 amino acids long. The CDR3 region has the DNA TGCACTGTAAAGGGGTACACAGATACGCAGTATTTT. It specifies CTVKGYTDTQYF.

The CDR3 DNA sequence: TGTGCCAGCTGTCGACAGGGGTCTGGCTACACCTTC. This gives the protein CASCRQGSGYTF. The chain combines TRBV6-5 with TRBJ1-2; 8 bases are a match to TRBD1. Losses at the gene ends were 8 bases for V and 7 bases for J; bases not matched to a gene: 6. CDR1 MNHEY and CDR2 SVGAGI come from the germline V gene. This CDR3 contains 12 residues.

This clonotype came up once. Relative to the germline gene, one junction end is altered; a read error may explain this. This chain connects TRBV20-1 to TRBJ2-1; 8 bases fit TRBD2. The CDR3 contains 17 residues. The germline V gene encodes CDR1 DFQATT and CDR2 SNEGSKA (reference sequence). In nucleotides, the CDR3 is TGCTGTGCTAGGGCTCTAGCAGGTAGCGGGGCTGGCAATGAGCAGTTCTTC. It is translated as CCARALAGSGAGNEQFF.

Many counts were recorded for this clonotype. The DNA of the CDR3 is TGTGCCAGCAGTCTACTAGCGGGAACCACCGGGGAGCTGTTTTTT. Protein: CASSLLAGTTGELFF. The rearrangement uses TRBV2 and TRBJ2-2, with 10 bases fitting TRBD2. The CDR3 is 15 residues long. Trimming took 5 bases from V and 4 from J; bases not matched to a gene: 4. CDR1 is SNHLY and CDR2 is FYNNEI in the germline V gene.

This chain links TRBV5-1 with TRBJ2-3; 11 bases line up with TRBD1. Germline-derived CDR1 and CDR2 are SGHRS and YFSETQ. Trimming at V came to 4 bases and at J to 2 bases, leaving 9 bases not matched to a gene. The CDR3 runs to 17 residues. This CDR3 is CASSLGTGGLPTDTQYF. The CDR3 nucleotides read TGCGCCAGCAGCCTAGGGACAGGGGGATTACCCACAGATACGCAGTATTTT.

This clonotype appeared a few times. V and J are TRBV10-2 and TRBJ2-2, with no clear D. CDR3 size: 12 residues. The V end lost 3 bases, the J end lost 4 bases, and 3 bases lay between the germline ends. Germline V gene data show CDR1 as WSHSY and CDR2 as SAAADI. The chain's CDR3 is CASSEITGELFF. DNA of the CDR3: TGCGCCAGCAGTGAAATCACCGGGGAGCTGTTTTTT.

The V and J genes are TRBV20-1 and TRBJ2-1; 8 nucleotides match TRBD2. Germline V gives CDR1 DFQATT, CDR2 SNEGSKA (reference sequence). This CDR3 contains 16 residues. The trim removed 6 bases at V and 0 bases at J, leaving 10 bases unmatched. CDR3 sequence: CSAKSGSGPSYNEQFF. The CDR3 DNA follows: TGCAGTGCAAAGAGCGGGAGCGGACCCTCCTACAATGAGCAGTTCTTC.

In this sample, this clonotype turned up many times. This rearrangement joins TRBV5-1 to TRBJ2-5; no clear D. V was cut by 4 bases and J by 2 bases, with 6 bases left in between. The CDR3 is 12 amino acids. Germline V CDR1 and CDR2: SGHRS, YFSETQ. The CDR3 loop is CASSSQQETQYF. In DNA form, the CDR3 reads TGCGCCAGCAGCAGCCAACAAGAGACCCAGTACTTC.

This sequence joins TRBV28 and TRBJ1-1; D is unresolved. Germline V gene lookup returns CDR1 MDHEN and CDR2 SYDVKM. The CDR3 has 12 amino acids. With 6 bases removed from V and 0 bases from J, the gap between germline ends came to 5 bases. The CDR3 protein is CASRVMNTEAFF. The CDR3 DNA sequence: TGTGCCAGCAGGGTCATGAACACTGAAGCTTTCTTT.

This clonotype was observed a handful of times. The chain employs TRBV24-1 and TRBJ2-3; TRBD1 matches at 7 bases. Germline V gives CDR1 KGHDR, CDR2 SFDVKD. With 4 bases clipped from V and 5 bases from J, the junction kept 8 bases outside the gene matches. CDR3 length: 15 amino acids. The CDR3 region has the DNA TGTGCCACCAGTGACCCCGACAGGGCGGGAGATACGCAGTATTTT. Translated: CATSDPDRAGDTQYF.

V usage is TRBV20-1 and J usage is TRBJ2-5; D is tentatively TRBD1 or TRBD2 (6 bases each). V lost 0 bases to trimming and J lost 5 bases, with 16 bases between them. CDR3 length equals 15 residues. Germline V lookup: CDR1 DFQATT, CDR2 SNEGSKA (reference sequence). CDR3 in DNA: TGCAGTGCTAGAGATCTAAGAGGGGGGTCTGAGACCCAGTACTTC. This sequence encodes CSARDLRGGSETQYF.

This clonotype showed up just a few times. The chain recombines TRBV29-1 with TRBJ1-2; maybe TRBD1 (5 bases). Germline values: CDR1 SQVTM, CDR2 ANQGSEA. The CDR3 is made up of 18 amino acids. V lost 7 bases, J lost 5 bases, and 32 bases lay in between. CDR3 amino acids: CSDPTIYFPGRDFYGYTF. The CDR3 DNA sequence: TGCAGCGACCCAACAATATATTTTCCGGGACGAGACTTTTATGGCTACACCTTC.

This clonotype was recorded a few times. The CDR3 coding sequence is TGTGCCAGCAGCCAAGAATACGGGACAGGGTTTGAAAAACTGTTTTTT. Translation: CASSQEYGTGFEKLFF. This sequence joins TRBV7-9 and TRBJ1-4; 9 bases line up with TRBD1. Germline values: CDR1 SEHNR, CDR2 FQNEAQ (reference sequence). The ends lost 5 bases at V and 7 bases at J; junction bases unmatched: 11. CDR3 length: 16 amino acids.

This clonotype was observed at least ten times. This chain links TRBV12-3 or TRBV12-4 with TRBJ1-1, with a possible D match to TRBD1 (5 bases). The CDR3 has 13 residues. Trimming removed 7 bases at V and 4 bases at J, with 13 bases between. The CDR3 sequence is CASIMGGGTEAFF. The CDR3 nucleotides read TGTGCCAGCATAATGGGGGGGGGCACTGAAGCTTTCTTT.

The CDR3 is CASSSGTGLREQYV. The CDR3 coding sequence is TGCGCCAGCAGTTCCGGGACAGGCTTACGAGAGCAGTACGTC. The V call is TRBV10-2, the J call TRBJ2-7; 8 bases match TRBD1. Germline CDR1 is WSHSY and CDR2 is SAAADI. The V and J ends lost 5 bases and 7 bases, in that order; junction bases with no gene match: 10. CDR3 size: 14 residues.

V and J are TRBV4-1 and TRBJ2-3; TRBD2 matches 9 bases. The CDR3 totals 17 residues. Germline lookup yields CDR1 MGHRA and CDR2 YSYEKL. Trimming at V came to 2 bases and at J to 7 bases, leaving 13 bases not matched to a gene. The CDR3 nucleotides are TGCGCCAGCAGCCAAAACCTTGGATTAGCGGGGGAGAATACGCAGTATTTT. Protein: CASSQNLGLAGENTQYF.

This clonotype was observed a few times. This chain uses TRBV7-9 with TRBJ2-5, with D perhaps matching TRBD2 (6 bases). The CDR3 has 16 amino acids. Germline V gives CDR1 SEHNR, CDR2 FQNEAQ (reference sequence). V was cut by 2 bases and J by 5 bases, with 18 bases left in between. CDR3 bases: TGTGCCAGCAGCTTATTAGTGGAGGGTACGCGGGAGACCCAGTACTTC. Protein sequence: CASSLLVEGTRETQYF.

This clonotype was recorded many times. The chain carries TRBV3-1 and TRBJ1-5; TRBD1 is a possible D gene (5 bases). Germline V gives CDR1 LGHDT, CDR2 YNNKEL (reference sequence). The CDR3 has 15 residues. V was cut by 2 bases and J by 1 base, with 9 bases left in between. CDR3 in amino acids: CASSQRGVSNQPQHF. CDR3 DNA sequence: TGTGCCAGCAGCCAAAGAGGGGTCAGCAATCAGCCCCAGCATTTT.

This clonotype showed up just a few times. The gene calls are TRBV5-1 and TRBJ2-2; TRBD1 agrees at 9 bases. Germline V CDR1 and CDR2: SGHRS, YFSETQ. This CDR3 contains 14 residues. The V and J ends lost 5 bases and 7 bases, in that order; junction bases with no gene match: 6. CDR3 amino acids: CASRQQGAVGELFF. For the CDR3, the DNA is TGCGCCAGCAGACAACAGGGGGCCGTCGGGGAGCTGTTTTTT. The full variable domain, completed using reference TRBV5-1 and TRBJ2-2, is KAGVTQTPRYLIKTRGQQVTLSCSPISGHRSVSWYQQTPGQGLQFLFEYFSETQRNKGNFPGRFSGRQFSNSRSEMNVSTLELGDSALYLCASRQQGAVGELFFGEGSRLTVL.

The chain recombines TRBV7-8 with TRBJ2-5; weak D call: TRBD2 (6 bases). Per germline, CDR1 SGHVS and CDR2 FQNEAQ. The CDR3 runs to 16 residues. Trimming left V 1 base short and J 5 bases short, with 17 bases between. CDR3 amino acids: CASSLGRGPEGETQYF. For the CDR3, the DNA is TGTGCCAGCAGCTTAGGGAGGGGACCGGAAGGGGAGACCCAGTACTTC.

In its sample, this clonotype was seen a few times. J is TRBJ2-1 and V is TRBV24-1; 10 bases align to TRBD2. The CDR3 length is 14 residues. V dropped 9 bases and J dropped 5; count of bases not matched to a gene: 6. Germline V gene lookup returns CDR1 KGHDR and CDR2 SFDVKD. The CDR3 region is CATGKAGGDNEQFF. The CDR3 DNA is TGTGCCACCGGAAAAGCGGGAGGGGACAATGAGCAGTTCTTC.

CDR3 nucleotides: TGTGCCAGCAGCATACTTACAGGGATGAACACTGAAGCTTTCTTT. Encoded protein: CASSILTGMNTEAFF. The chain uses TRBV7-9 and TRBJ1-1; possibly TRBD1 for D (6 bases). The CDR3 is 15 amino acids. Germline-derived CDR1 and CDR2 are SEHNR and FQNEAQ (reference sequence). Trimming left V 5 bases short and J 0 bases short, with 13 bases between.

A word on this clonotype: A much bigger clone sits one base away, suggesting this may be a read error. V is TRBV24-1 and J is TRBJ2-1; weak D call: TRBD2 (6 bases). CDR3 length: 12 amino acids. Germline CDR1 and CDR2: KGHDR and SFDVKD. The DNA of the CDR3 is TGTGCCTCCAGTGACTCGGGAGAGACCAAGCTCTTC. It specifies CASSDSGETKLF.